The source of this T cell receptor (beta chain) is a study of graft-versus-host responses after intestinal transplantation. Regarding the study as a whole: GvH clones occurred in recipient marrow; some first appeared in ileum or blood.

Processing was applied to graft tissue in order to liberate intraepithelial and lamina propria lymphocytes. The trim removed 4 bases at V and 4 bases at J, leaving 12 bases unmatched. The CDR3 covers 16 residues. Germline-derived CDR1 and CDR2 are SGHRS and YFSETQ. As concerns this clone: Antigen unknown.

Sequencing used immunoSEQ multiplex PCR; TCRdb keeps in-frame clones, though not all of them. The data show around 21,000 clones, roughly 70% seen once. The sequence came from a human patient who received an intestinal transplant, so some T cells may come from the graft donor. The material was ileum tissue, obtained about 21 days after intestinal transplant. The rearrangement joins TRBV5-1 to TRBJ2-7; 9 nucleotides line up with TRBD1. The CDR3 nucleotides read TGCGCCAGCAGCCAGATGGGGACAGGGATTGCGTACGAGCAGTACTTC. Its protein product is CASSQMGTGIAYEQYF.